Listed below are T cell receptor beta chains from one sample, sequenced in a study of blood T cell repertoires in COVID-19. Using immunoSEQ multiplex PCR, the repertoire was profiled, and TCRdb retains in-frame clones only, with some absent. Of just under 350,000 clones in the sample, about nine tenths were seen once. Material for sequencing was peripheral blood. The receptors derive from a woman between 65 and 79 years old with COVID-19, enrolled during active disease. Each CDR3 is given with its conserved first and last residue. A D gene is named only where the DNA matches it firmly. Clone size is not always given. Where it is, it says once, few, many or a class for expanded clones.

D,size,J,V,DNA,CDR3
TRBD1,NA,TRBJ1-2,TRBV6-5,TGTGCCAGCAGAGCACAGGGGGCGCCGATGATCTACACCTTC,CASRAQGAPMIYTF
TRBD1,NA,TRBJ1-2,TRBV9,TGTGCCAGCAGCGTACGGGACAGTGGAGGGTATGGCTACACCTTC,CASSVRDSGGYGYTF
TRBD2,NA,TRBJ2-7,TRBV6-5,TGTGCCAGCAGTCGACTAGCGGACTCCTACGAGCAGTACTTC,CASSRLADSYEQYF
NA,NA,TRBJ1-6,TRBV6-6,TGTGCCAGCAGACCCAGCGTATATAATTCACCCCTCCACTTT,CASRPSVYNSPLHF
NA,NA,TRBJ1-6,TRBV18,TGTGCCAGCTCACCACGAGAGAGCTCCTATAATTCACCCCTCCACTTT,CASSPRESSYNSPLHF
TRBD1,NA,TRBJ2-7,TRBV18,TGTGCCAGCTCACCACCGCAGGGGGCACGGAGCGAGCAGTACTTC,CASSPPQGARSEQYF
NA,NA,TRBJ1-5,TRBV5-4,TGTGCCAGCCAGACCCAGGGCTCTAATCAGCCCCAGCATTTT,CASQTQGSNQPQHF
TRBD2,NA,TRBJ2-3,TRBV6-1,TGTGCCAGCAGTGACCAGCGGGGGTCAGATACGCAGTATTTT,CASSDQRGSDTQYF
TRBD1,few,TRBJ1-6,TRBV5-1,TGCGCCAGCAGCTCGGCCAGGGGGGATTCACCCCTCCACTTT,CASSSARGDSPLHF
NA,NA,TRBJ2-1,TRBV1,TGCACCAGCAGCCAAGAAGTTACTACCTCCAATGAGCAGTTCTTC,CTSSQEVTTSNEQFF
TRBD2,NA,TRBJ2-1,TRBV30,TGTGCCTGGAGTCTCGGGGGGACCAATGAGCAGTTCTTC,CAWSLGGTNEQFF
NA,NA,TRBJ1-2,TRBV18,TGTGCCAGCTCACCCACGGGACACTTAAACTATGGCTACACCTTC,CASSPTGHLNYGYTF
NA,NA,TRBJ1-1,TRBV19,TGTGCCAGCGCCATCAGTTTTAACACTGAAGCTTTCTTT,CASAISFNTEAFF
NA,NA,TRBJ1-3,TRBV5-1,TGCGCCAGCAGCTTGCCCAGAACCGGGAGCTCTGGAAACACCATATATTTT,CASSLPRTGSSGNTIYF
NA,NA,TRBJ1-3,TRBV3-1/TRBV3-2,TGTGCCAGCAGCCAAGGGGATGACGGGGGGGGCCGTCTCTCTGGAAACACCATATATTTT,CASSQGDDGGGRLSGNTIYF
TRBD1,NA,TRBJ1-2,TRBV28,TGTGCCAGCAGTCTGGGGACAGCCTTAGGCTACACCTTC,CASSLGTALGYTF
NA,NA,TRBJ1-4,TRBV4-2,TGTGCCAGCAGCCAGGACCCCCCGGGGAGTATTAATGAAAAACTGTTTTTT,CASSQDPPGSINEKLFF
NA,NA,TRBJ2-3,TRBV29-1,TGCAGCGTTGTGAGCTGGTTCGCCCCAGATACGCAGTATTTT,CSVVSWFAPDTQYF
TRBD1,NA,TRBJ2-2,TRBV7-8,TGTGCCAGCAGCCCCTGGACAGGGGGGAACACCGGGGAGCTGTTTTTT,CASSPWTGGNTGELFF
TRBD2,NA,TRBJ2-3,TRBV27,TGTGCCAGCAGTTTGGGACTAGCTAGCCCAGATACGCAGTATTTT,CASSLGLASPDTQYF
NA,NA,TRBJ1-6,TRBV9,TGTGCCAGCAGCGTAGACACATCACCCCTCCACTTT,CASSVDTSPLHF
TRBD2,NA,TRBJ2-3,TRBV18,TGTGCCAGCTCACCAACGACTAGCCCAGATACGCAGTATTTT,CASSPTTSPDTQYF
TRBD1,NA,TRBJ2-2,TRBV18,TGTGCCAGCTCACCCGGACAGGCGAACACCGGGGAGCTGTTTTTT,CASSPGQANTGELFF